What follows are 29 T cell receptor beta chains derived from one specimen sequenced in a study of OX40 agonist ivuxolimab in advanced cancers. The data were produced by immunoSEQ multiplex PCR, yet TCRdb's version contains in-frame clones alone and is incomplete. This sample has about 130,000 clones, with 85% to 95% found just once. The sequencing used CD4+ or CD8+ T cells sorted from blood, collected in a trial of the OX40 agonist ivuxolimab. The receptor set was obtained from an adult with an advanced solid tumor such as melanoma, head and neck, liver or kidney cancer.

The chain recombines TRBV21-1 with TRBJ2-4. TRBV21-1 is tagged as a pseudogene. The CDR3 contains 17 residues. The CDR3 DNA reads as TGTGCCAGCAGCAACGAAGGCCCCCAAGAGGGGAAAAACATTCAGTACTTC. Its protein is CASSNEGPQEGKNIQYF.

This chain uses TRBV28 with TRBJ1-1; TRBD1 matches at 9 bases. CDR3 length equals 13 residues. V shed 5 bases and J 6 bases; nucleotides not matched to a gene: 4. The germline V gene has CDR1 MDHEN and CDR2 SYDVKM. CDR3 sequence: CASSPGQGPEAFF. CDR3 in DNA: TGTGCCAGCAGTCCGGGACAGGGCCCTGAAGCTTTCTTT.

This chain uses TRBV25-1 with TRBJ2-4, with TRBD2 matching 14 bases. This CDR3 region has 17 residues. The ends lost 6 bases at V and 1 base at J; junction bases unmatched: 5. From germline, CDR1 is MGHDK and CDR2 SYGVNS. The chain's CDR3 is CASRGTSGSLAKNIQYF. CDR3 bases: TGTGCCAGCAGGGGGACTAGCGGGAGTTTGGCCAAAAACATTCAGTACTTC.

The genes are TRBV11-2 and TRBJ2-1; 11 bases match TRBD2. The V gene's germline CDR1 is SGHAT and CDR2 FQNNGV. There are 15 residues in the CDR3. J lost 10 bases, V lost 3 bases, and 8 bases had no gene match. Here the CDR3 reads CASSFTTSGSDEQFF. The CDR3 DNA follows: TGTGCCAGCAGCTTCACTACTAGCGGGAGTGACGAGCAGTTCTTC. Using reference TRBV11-2 and TRBJ2-1 for the parts outside the CDR3, the full variable domain is EAGVAQSPRYKIIEKRQSVAFWCNPISGHATLYWYQQILGQGPKLLIQFQNNGVVDDSQLPKDRFSAERLKGVDSTLKIQPAKLEDSAVYLCASSFTTSGSDEQFFGPGTRLTVL.

V usage is TRBV5-1 and J usage is TRBJ2-2; 8 nucleotides align to TRBD1. From germline, CDR1 is SGHRS and CDR2 YFSETQ. This CDR3 has 13 amino acids. Trimming took 4 bases from V and 5 from J; bases not matched to a gene: 1. The CDR3 loop reads CASSGQGTGELFF. In DNA form, the CDR3 reads TGCGCCAGCAGCGGACAGGGAACCGGGGAGCTGTTTTTT.

The chain employs TRBV7-2 and TRBJ1-1; no clear D. Deletions cut 3 bases from V and 7 bases from J, with 6 bases between. This CDR3 has 11 residues. Germline V lookup: CDR1 SGHTA, CDR2 FQGNSA. CDR3 nucleotide sequence: TGTGCCAGCAGCTTCTTTAATGAAGCTTTCTTT. It translates to CASSFFNEAFF.

This chain connects TRBV7-2 to TRBJ1-2, with no clear D. Germline V gene data show CDR1 as SGHTA and CDR2 as FQGNSA. The CDR3 covers 16 residues. Trimming removed 1 base at V and 4 bases at J, with 16 bases between. The CDR3 is CASSLVYDARLYGYTF. In nucleotides, the CDR3 is TGTGCCAGCAGCTTAGTATACGACGCCAGGCTCTATGGCTACACCTTC. The whole variable domain, remainder taken from reference TRBV7-2 and TRBJ1-2, is GAGVSQSPSNKVTEKGKDVELRCDPISGHTALYWYRQSLGQGLEFLIYFQGNSAPDKSGLPSDRFSAERTGGSVSTLTIQRTQQEDSAVYLCASSLVYDARLYGYTFGSGTRLTVV.

The rearrangement joins TRBV13 to TRBJ2-2, with TRBD1 identical over 9 bases. Germline CDR1 and CDR2: PRHDT and FYEKMQ (reference sequence). The CDR3 contains 15 residues. V was clipped by 5 bases and J by 5 bases; unmatched bases: 6. CDR3 protein: CASSLTGGRTGELFF. The DNA for the CDR3 is TGTGCCAGCAGCCTGACAGGGGGGAGAACCGGGGAGCTGTTTTTT.

This chain joins TRBV19 and TRBJ1-1, with TRBD1 as a possible D gene (5 bases). Trimming pared 8 bases from V and 13 bases from J, leaving 14 bases between. Per the germline V gene, CDR1 is LNHDA and CDR2 is SQIVND (reference sequence). There are 10 residues in the CDR3. CDR3 in DNA: TGTGCCAGTGGGGACGCTAGGGGTTTCTTT. Translated: CASGDARGFF.

This clone was detected once. V and J are TRBV25-1 and TRBJ2-5, with D perhaps TRBD1 (6 bases). Germline CDR1 is MGHDK and CDR2 is SYGVNS. This CDR3 region has 14 residues. V lost 1 base, J lost 11 bases, and 17 bases lay in between. The CDR3 here is CASSELAGEREQYF. The CDR3 nucleotides read TGTGCCAGCAGTGAATTGGCAGGGGAGAGGGAGCAGTACTTC.

This chain links TRBV7-9 with TRBJ2-7; unclear D gene. The V gene lost 5 bases and the J gene lost 2 bases, with 10 bases spanning the gap. The CDR3 has 13 residues. The germline V gene has CDR1 SEHNR and CDR2 FQNEAQ (reference sequence). CDR3 coding DNA: TGTGCCAGCAGCCCCTATGGGGCCTACGAGCAGTACTTC. This sequence encodes CASSPYGAYEQYF.

This clone was seen a single time. The chain carries TRBV4-3 and TRBJ2-5; TRBD2 is a possible D gene (5 bases). The CDR3 extends over 15 amino acids. V lost 4 bases to trimming and J lost 5 bases, with 17 bases between them. The germline V gene has CDR1 LGHNA and CDR2 YSLEER. CDR3 residues: CASSRTVEAGETQYF. The CDR3 DNA is TGCGCCAGCAGCCGAACAGTGGAGGCTGGCGAGACCCAGTACTTC.

The DNA of the CDR3 is TGTGCCAGCAGCGCCCGACAGGGGGCGACTGGGGCCAACGTCCTGACTTTC. Its translation is CASSARQGATGANVLTF. The chain couples TRBV11-2 to TRBJ2-6, with 10 bases lining up with TRBD1. The CDR3 consists of 17 residues. J was trimmed by 2 bases and V by 5 bases; bases with no gene match: 6. Germline V gene lookup returns CDR1 SGHAT and CDR2 FQNNGV.

The DNA for the CDR3 is TGCGCCAGCAGCCTAATCGACAGGGACGAGCAGTACTTC. This encodes CASSLIDRDEQYF. The chain carries TRBV5-1 and TRBJ2-7, with 7 nucleotides matching TRBD1. The ends lost 4 bases at V and 5 bases at J; junction bases unmatched: 6. This CDR3 comprises 13 residues. Germline V CDR1 and CDR2: SGHRS, YFSETQ.

The J gene is TRBJ2-7, the V gene TRBV4-3; 7 bases align to TRBD2. V was clipped by 0 bases and J by 4 bases; unmatched bases: 6. This CDR3 has 15 residues. Germline V lookup: CDR1 LGHNA, CDR2 YSLEER. The CDR3 sequence: CASSQDIGLVYEQYF. The CDR3 nucleotides are TGCGCCAGCAGCCAAGATATAGGACTAGTTTACGAGCAGTACTTC.

The chain combines TRBV6-1 with TRBJ1-6, with 8 positions matching TRBD1. Germline V gene data show CDR1 as MNHNS and CDR2 as SASEGT. This CDR3 spans 15 amino acids. After removal of 6 bases from V and 7 bases from J, the junction contained 8 bases not matched to a gene. The CDR3 reads CASRPGQGWNSPLHF. The CDR3 bases are TGTGCCAGCAGACCCGGACAGGGCTGGAATTCACCCCTCCACTTT.

This clone was counted between two and nine times. V is TRBV6-1 and J is TRBJ1-2, with 12 bases that match TRBD1. Trimming took 3 bases from V and 6 from J; bases not matched to a gene: 5. Per germline, CDR1 MNHNS and CDR2 SASEGT. The CDR3 is 15 amino acids. The CDR3 bases are TGTGCCAGCAGTGATATGGGGACAGGGGGCCATGGCTACACCTTC. It yields the protein CASSDMGTGGHGYTF.

The chain joins TRBV7-3 to TRBJ2-5; D might be TRBD1 (7 bases). Germline V gene data show CDR1 as SGHTA and CDR2 as FQGTGA. The CDR3 spans 16 residues. The germline V and J ends were trimmed by 5 bases and 5 bases, with 21 bases remaining between them. CDR3 protein: CASSPGRGEARETQYF. The CDR3 DNA reads TGTGCCAGCAGCCCAGGCAGGGGGGAAGCCAGGGAGACCCAGTACTTC.

The chain uses TRBV5-4 and TRBJ2-3, with D possibly being TRBD2 (6 bases). The length of the CDR3 is 15 residues. The V end lost 2 bases, the J end lost 0 bases, and 10 bases lay between the germline ends. The germline V gene encodes CDR1 SGHNT and CDR2 YYREEE (reference sequence). The CDR3 is CASSLGGTSTDTQYF. CDR3 in DNA: TGTGCCAGCAGCTTAGGAGGGACTAGCACAGATACGCAGTATTTT. Full variable domain (remainder filled in from reference TRBV5-4 and TRBJ2-3): ETGVTQSPTHLIKTRGQQVTLRCSSQSGHNTVSWYQQALGQGPQFIFQYYREEENGRGNFPPRFSGLQFPNYSSELNVNALELDDSALYLCASSLGGTSTDTQYFGPGTRLTVL.

This rearrangement joins TRBV28 to TRBJ2-7, with D hard to call. The CDR3 runs 12 residues. CDR1 is MDHEN, CDR2 SYDVKM, per germline. V lost 6 bases to trimming and J lost 4 bases, with 10 bases between them. The CDR3 DNA follows: TGTGCCAGCAGATCGAGTAGGTACGAGCAGTACTTC. This sequence encodes CASRSSRYEQYF.

This chain connects TRBV5-6 to TRBJ2-7; tentative D call: TRBD1 (6 bases). The germline CDR1 and CDR2 sequences are SGHDT and YYEEEE. V lost 5 bases, J lost 3 bases, and 15 bases lay in between. This CDR3 contains 14 residues. The CDR3 DNA sequence: TGTGCCAGCAGATCGGACAGAGTAGTCTACGAGCAGTACTTC. This gives the protein CASRSDRVVYEQYF.

The chain joins TRBV6-5 to TRBJ2-1; tentatively, D is TRBD1 (6 bases). The germline V gene has CDR1 MNHEY and CDR2 SVGAGI. The V and J ends lost 6 bases and 14 bases respectively, with 17 bases between them. The CDR3 runs to 12 residues. The CDR3 loop reads CASRDRYSREFF. The CDR3 DNA follows: TGTGCCAGCAGAGACAGGTACTCTAGGGAGTTCTTC.

The chain is built from TRBV19 and TRBJ2-3; D is unresolved. Trimming left V 2 bases short and J 0 bases short, with 6 bases between. Germline CDR1 LNHDA, CDR2 SQIVND (reference sequence). This CDR3 has 14 amino acids. CDR3 region: CASSISSSTDTQYF. For the CDR3, the DNA is TGTGCCAGTAGTATATCCTCTAGCACAGATACGCAGTATTTT.

V gene TRBV5-4 combines with J gene TRBJ1-2; 8 bases are shared with TRBD1. V trimming: 1 base; J trimming: 4 bases; junction bases outside the gene matches: 6. Germline CDR1 and CDR2: SGHNT and YYREEE (reference sequence). This CDR3 contains 15 residues. The DNA for the CDR3 is TGTGCCAGCAGCTTGTCGGGACAGGTCGGCTATGGCTACACCTTC. It yields the protein CASSLSGQVGYGYTF.

The genes are TRBV15 and TRBJ1-5; 9 bases are shared with TRBD1. The germline V gene has CDR1 LNHNV and CDR2 YYDKDF (reference sequence). The CDR3 is 16 amino acids. V was clipped by 3 bases and J by 1 base; unmatched bases: 4. The CDR3 reads CATSRTGTGSNQPQHF. The DNA of the CDR3 is TGTGCCACCAGCAGGACCGGGACAGGGAGCAATCAGCCCCAGCATTTT.

The chain uses TRBV6-1 and TRBJ1-4; D is possibly TRBD1 (6 bases). The germline gives CDR1 MNHNS, CDR2 SASEGT. This CDR3 comprises 15 residues. V lost 2 bases, J lost 4 bases, and 11 bases lay in between. The CDR3 region has the DNA TGTGCCAGCAGTGAAACCCGGGGGCTTAATGAAAAACTGTTTTTT. Encoded protein: CASSETRGLNEKLFF.

The J gene is TRBJ1-2, the V gene TRBV6-1, with a possible D match to TRBD1 (6 bases). CDR1 is MNHNS, CDR2 SASEGT, per germline. The CDR3 is 12 residues long. Between the trimmed V and J ends, which lost 6 bases and 8 bases, there was a span of 13 bases. The CDR3: CASSQGTNGYTF. CDR3 nucleotide sequence: TGTGCCAGCAGCCAGGGGACTAACGGCTACACCTTC.

This sequence joins TRBV28 and TRBJ2-1; no clear D gene. The CDR3 sequence is 15 residues long. Germline lookup yields CDR1 MDHEN and CDR2 SYDVKM. V lost 3 bases to trimming and J lost 6 bases, with 15 bases between them. The CDR3 here is CASSFPDNLLNEQFF. CDR3 nucleotides: TGTGCCAGCAGTTTCCCAGACAACCTCCTCAATGAGCAGTTCTTC.

This clone was picked up one time. The DNA of the CDR3 is TGTGCCAGCAGTGAGATTGGACGCGGCTACACCTTC. It encodes CASSEIGRGYTF. The chain uses TRBV6-1 and TRBJ1-2; no reliable D call. The CDR3 runs to 12 residues. Germline values: CDR1 MNHNS, CDR2 SASEGT. V dropped 3 bases and J dropped 8 bases, with 10 bases sitting between them.